This T cell receptor beta chain was sequenced for a study of T-cell memory formation after mild COVID-19. CDR3 length: 13 amino acids. Germline loops: CDR1 DFQATT, CDR2 SNEGSKA (reference sequence). V gave up 3 bases and J gave up 5 bases, with 13 bases separating them. From the 5' RACE reads, TCRdb called clonotypes with MiXCR, one entry per CDR3 protein. The sample contains about 200,000 distinct CDR3 sequences, around 9.1% of which appear only once. The clonotype originates from a man between 18 and 29 years old who had mild COVID-19 (a few samples of this study predate the infection). Cell type and time point are not known. Sequencing was done on a sample of PBMCs or a T cell subset sorted from them (not recorded which). V gene TRBV20-1 combines with J gene TRBJ1-1; D not resolved. The CDR3 DNA sequence: TGCAGTGCTAGTGGTGGCAGGAATACTGAAGCTTTCTTT. Translating gives CSASGGRNTEAFF.